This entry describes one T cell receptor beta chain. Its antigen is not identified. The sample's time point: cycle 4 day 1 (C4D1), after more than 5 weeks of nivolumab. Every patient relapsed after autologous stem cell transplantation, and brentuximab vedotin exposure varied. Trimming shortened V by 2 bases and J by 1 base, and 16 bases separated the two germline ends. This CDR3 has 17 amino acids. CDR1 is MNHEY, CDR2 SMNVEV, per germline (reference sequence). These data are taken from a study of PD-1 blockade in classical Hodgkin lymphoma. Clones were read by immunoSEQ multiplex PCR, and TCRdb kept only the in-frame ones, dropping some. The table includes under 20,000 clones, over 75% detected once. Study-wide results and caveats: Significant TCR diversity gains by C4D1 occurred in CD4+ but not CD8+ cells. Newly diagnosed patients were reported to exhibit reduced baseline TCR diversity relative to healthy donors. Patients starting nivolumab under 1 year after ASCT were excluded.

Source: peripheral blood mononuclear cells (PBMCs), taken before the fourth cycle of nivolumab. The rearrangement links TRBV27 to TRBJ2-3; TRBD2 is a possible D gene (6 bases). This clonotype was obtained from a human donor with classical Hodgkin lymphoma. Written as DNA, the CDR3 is TGTGCCAGCAGTTTAGGGGCGAGCGGGTGGGGCACAGATACGCAGTATTTT. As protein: CASSLGASGWGTDTQYF.